This T cell receptor beta chain originates from a study of post-analysis software for immune sequencing data. Unique molecular identifiers tagged the TCR beta cDNA libraries. MiXCR was run by TCRdb on the PCR reads, yielding one entry per CDR3 protein. The sample has 350,000 to 500,000 distinct CDR3 sequences, approximately 37% seen once. This clonotype was observed a few times. The TCR was taken from a girl aged 2-15 years with multiple sclerosis. Sequencing was carried out using blood.

CDR3 bases: TGCAGCGTTGCCGTAGGGACTAGCAGGGATACGCAGTATTTT. Protein sequence: CSVAVGTSRDTQYF. The rearrangement joins TRBV29-1 to TRBJ2-3; TRBD2 agrees at 9 bases. CDR1 SQVTM and CDR2 ANQGSEA come from the germline V gene. Trimming at V came to 4 bases and at J to 6 bases, leaving 8 bases not matched to a gene. CDR3 length equals 14 residues.